A single TCR beta chain is shown here with its context. No antigen is known for it. The 5'RACE template-switching step produced TCR cDNA and added a universal primer site and UMIs. TCRdb called the 5' RACE reads again in MiXCR, with one record for every CDR3 protein. The sample records hundreds of thousands of distinct CDR3 sequences, about 13% being singletons. J gave up 2 bases and V 5 bases, and 13 bases lay outside the gene matches. This CDR3 comprises 17 residues. The germline V gene encodes CDR1 SGDLS and CDR2 YYNGEE. The record originates from a study of T cells after yellow fever vaccination. General study findings and limits: Abundant bulk-derived clonotypes could contaminate FACS-sorted repertoires. The booster saw the reappearance of most primary-vaccination clones (around 96% CD4, less than 90% CD8).

The clonotype was recovered from a young man who received the YFV17D yellow fever vaccine. The specimen comprised PBMCs, sampled on the day of the yellow fever booster vaccination. This chain uses TRBV9 with TRBJ2-1, with 7 bases identical to TRBD2. The CDR3 DNA reads TGTGCCAGCAGTCTCACCGGCGGGGGAGTCCCCTACAATGAGCAGTTCTTC. Translating gives CASSLTGGGVPYNEQFF.